This entry is about one T cell receptor beta chain. Its matching antigen is unknown. With 60 Vbeta and 13 Jbeta primers, the PCR was carried out. TCRdb's table, derived via immunoSEQ multiplex PCR, lists solely in-frame clones and lacks some. The table has over 150,000 clones, 82% seen once. The data are from a study of cytomegalovirus exposure and HLA in healthy donors. Study-wide context: Findings of an earlier analysis included about 120 million unique TCR beta sequences from roughly 180 million T cells.

Study results and caveats: A later analysis linked a missense variant in DCLRE1C to the trimming of TCR beta V and J genes. Later analysis suggested most CMV-associated TCR beta chains were HLA-restricted. The study listed 150 to 200 cytomegalovirus-associated TCR beta chains.

This receptor was identified in a boy aged 2 to 10 in good health and CMV-seronegative. The sequencing sample was made of PBMCs.

The DNA of the CDR3 is TGTGCCAGCCTTAGCGGGGGGGCCAAGTATTTT. It yields the protein CASLSGGAKYF. The chain recombines TRBV2 with TRBJ2-3, with 11 nucleotides matching TRBD2. CDR3 length: 11 amino acids. Losses at the gene ends were 8 bases for V and 13 bases for J; bases not matched to a gene: 5. The germline CDR1 and CDR2 sequences are SNHLY and FYNNEI. The variable domain in full, with the rest retrieved from reference TRBV2 and TRBJ2-3, is EPEVTQTPSHQVTQMGQEVILRCVPISNHLYFYWYRQILGQKVEFLVSFYNNEISEKSEIFDDQFSVERPDGSNFTLKIRSTKLEDSAMYFCASLSGGAKYFGPGTRLTVL.